These 12 T cell receptor beta chains came from one sample sequenced in a study of blood T cell repertoires in COVID-19 (dated by TCRdb to the early 2020s). The library was prepared using the immunoSEQ multiplex PCR assay. This is the immuneACCESS table as TCRdb keeps it, with only in-frame sequences that have V and J called. A part of the clones is gone; compared with another copy, unresolved V genes explain less than half, and the rest is unexplained. The sample records about 12,000 clones, about three quarters of which are singletons. In total, the top ten clones hold 9.5% to 13% of the sample. Input material: peripheral blood. The source of these receptors is a man aged 55 to 70 with COVID-19, enrolled during active disease.

The chain uses TRBV29-1 and TRBJ2-4; 8 bases fit TRBD1. Germline trimming cut 4 bases from V and 9 bases from J; bases unmatched to any gene: 8. Germline CDR1 reads SQVTM; CDR2 reads ANQGSEA. The CDR3 length is 13 residues. The DNA of the CDR3 is TGCAGCGTTGGGGCCCGACAGGGGATCATTCAGTACTTC. The encoded protein is CSVGARQGIIQYF.

The rearrangement links TRBV19 to TRBJ2-7, with 8 bases lining up with TRBD2. Germline trimming cut 3 bases from V and 4 bases from J; bases unmatched to any gene: 5. The CDR3 consists of 14 residues. Germline assignment: CDR1 LNHDA and CDR2 SQIVND (reference sequence). The CDR3 protein is CASSMGLAGYEQYV. CDR3 coding DNA: TGTGCCAGTAGTATGGGTCTAGCGGGTTACGAGCAGTACGTC.

The V call is TRBV7-2, the J call TRBJ1-2; D is possibly TRBD1 (6 bases). Germline V gene lookup returns CDR1 SGHTA and CDR2 FQGNSA. CDR3 length: 13 residues. Trimming shortened V by 5 bases and J by 6 bases, and 13 bases separated the two germline ends. The CDR3 DNA reads TGTGCCAGCAGCCGAGGGACAACGGATGGCTACACCTTC. It yields the protein CASSRGTTDGYTF.

The rearrangement joins TRBV10-3 to TRBJ1-4, with 7 nucleotides matching TRBD1. From germline, CDR1 is ENHRY and CDR2 SYGVKD. This CDR3 spans 16 amino acids. With V trimmed by 5 bases and J by 7 bases, 13 bases remained unmatched. Here the CDR3 DNA reads TGTGCCATCAGTCCGACAGGGCTGCAGGGTGGTGAAAAACTGTTTTTT. It yields the protein CAISPTGLQGGEKLFF.

This clone was seen only a few times. This rearrangement joins TRBV5-6 to TRBJ2-5, with D unclear. In germline, CDR1 is SGHDT, CDR2 YYEEEE. Trimming left V 0 bases short and J 3 bases short, with 9 bases between. The CDR3 sequence is 14 residues long. DNA for the CDR3: TGTGCCAGCAGCTTGGGGGCAGGAAAAGAGACCCAGTACTTC. It encodes CASSLGAGKETQYF.

This chain links TRBV24-1 with TRBJ2-1; 9 bases are shared with TRBD1. The CDR3 sequence is 16 residues long. The germline CDR1 and CDR2 sequences are KGHDR and SFDVKD. The V and J ends lost 3 bases and 3 bases, in that order; junction bases with no gene match: 5. CDR3 DNA: TGTGCCACCAGTGATCCAGCGGACAGGGGCTACAATGAGCAGTTCTTC. This sequence encodes CATSDPADRGYNEQFF.

V and J are TRBV29-1 and TRBJ2-5, with TRBD2 as a possible D gene (6 bases). V lost 4 bases, J lost 0 bases, and 24 bases lay in between. This CDR3 has 18 amino acids. Germline lookup yields CDR1 SQVTM and CDR2 ANQGSEA. This CDR3 reads CSVAGFSLSGGYQETQYF. The DNA of the CDR3 is TGCAGCGTTGCAGGTTTCAGTCTTAGCGGAGGGTACCAAGAGACCCAGTACTTC.

This chain connects TRBV27 to TRBJ2-1, with TRBD2 identical over 10 bases. J was trimmed by 4 bases and V by 7 bases; bases with no gene match: 7. The CDR3 is 15 amino acids. Germline V gives CDR1 MNHEY, CDR2 SMNVEV (reference sequence). CDR3 DNA sequence: TGTGCCAGCACCCCGGGACTAGCGCTTTACAATGAGCAGTTCTTC. It translates to CASTPGLALYNEQFF.

CDR3 in DNA: TGTGCCAGCAGCTTAGGTTTTAGGGTAGCGGGAGAGAGTAATGAGCAGTTCTTC. Translating gives CASSLGFRVAGESNEQFF. V gene TRBV7-2 combines with J gene TRBJ2-1; TRBD2 matches at 9 bases. From germline, CDR1 is SGHTA and CDR2 FQGNSA. CDR3 size: 18 residues. J gave up 7 bases and V 1 base, and 14 bases lay outside the gene matches.

The chain recombines TRBV7-9 with TRBJ2-3; maybe TRBD1 (6 bases). The V gene's germline CDR1 is SEHNR and CDR2 FQNEAQ (reference sequence). The CDR3 covers 15 residues. Trimming stripped 2 bases from V and 3 bases from J, with 12 bases between. CDR3 DNA sequence: TGTGCCAGCAGCTTACTGGGGGCGAGAACAGATACGCAGTATTTT. Translating it yields CASSLLGARTDTQYF.

V and J are TRBV11-2 and TRBJ2-2; D not resolved. The V end was cut by 4 bases, the J end by 4 bases, with 16 bases between. CDR3 length: 16 amino acids. Germline values: CDR1 SGHAT, CDR2 FQNNGV. CDR3 amino acids: CASSSPGPSGTGELFF. In DNA form, the CDR3 reads TGTGCCAGCAGCTCCCCGGGTCCCTCGGGCACCGGGGAGCTGTTTTTT.

The chain is built from TRBV4-1 and TRBJ2-1; D not certain. CDR3 length: 14 amino acids. Looked up from germline, CDR1 is MGHRA and CDR2 is YSYEKL. Trimming shortened V by 3 bases and J by 11 bases, and 17 bases separated the two germline ends. CDR3 residues: CASSQGGQAQQQFF. Written as DNA, the CDR3 is TGCGCCAGCAGCCAGGGTGGGCAGGCGCAACAGCAGTTCTTC.